The 13 T cell receptor beta chains below were found in one sample sequenced in a study of OX40 agonist ivuxolimab in advanced cancers. The assay was immunoSEQ multiplex PCR, and TCRdb's table has in-frame clones only and misses some. There are around 69,000 clones in the sample; 85% to 90% occur only once, and around 3% lies in the top ten. This sample comprised CD4+ or CD8+ T cells sorted from blood, obtained in a trial of the OX40 agonist ivuxolimab. These TCRs come from an adult with an advanced solid tumor such as melanoma, head and neck, liver or kidney cancer.

This clone was recorded only once. The chain recombines TRBV5-1 with TRBJ2-7; D is undetermined. Per germline, CDR1 SGHRS and CDR2 YFSETQ. The V gene lost 1 base and the J gene lost 0 bases, with 14 bases spanning the gap. The CDR3 length is 16 residues. The CDR3 DNA follows: TGCGCCAGCAGCTTGAGTTTGGGCACCTCCTCCTACGAGCAGTACTTC. It yields the protein CASSLSLGTSSYEQYF.

CDR3 coding DNA: TGTGCCAGCAGTGACTCGCTAGGTGGCTACACCTTC. Translating it yields CASSDSLGGYTF. J is TRBJ1-2 and V is TRBV6-4; no clear D. This CDR3 has 12 amino acids. The germline gives CDR1 MRHNA, CDR2 SNTAGT. Trimming shortened V by 0 bases and J by 7 bases, and 6 bases separated the two germline ends.

CDR3 in DNA: TGTGCCAGCAGCCAAGTGGATGACTACGAGCAGTACTTC. Encoded protein: CASSQVDDYEQYF. This sequence joins TRBV4-2 and TRBJ2-7; no reliable D call. This CDR3 comprises 13 residues. From germline, CDR1 is LGHNA and CDR2 YNFKEQ. The V and J ends lost 1 base and 3 bases respectively, with 7 bases between them.

In this sample, this clone turned up once. V is TRBV28 and J is TRBJ1-1; weak D call: TRBD1 (5 bases). Trimming pared 5 bases from V and 0 bases from J, leaving 22 bases between. This CDR3 has 18 amino acids. Germline CDR1 is MDHEN and CDR2 is SYDVKM. CDR3 sequence reads: CASSTHRTRKLMNTEAFF. As DNA, the CDR3 is TGTGCCAGCAGTACCCACAGGACCAGAAAACTCATGAACACTGAAGCTTTCTTT.

The gene calls are TRBV6-7 and TRBJ2-3; possibly TRBD2 for D (6 bases). TRBV6-7 is reported as an ORF; its role is uncertain. This CDR3 is 16 amino acids long. Trimming left V 5 bases short and J 4 bases short, with 19 bases between. CDR3 in amino acids: CASSPIPRGGPDTQYF. The DNA for the CDR3 is TGTGCCAGCAGTCCTATTCCTAGGGGAGGCCCAGATACGCAGTATTTT.

V and J are TRBV2 and TRBJ2-5, with 11 bases identical to TRBD2. The V gene's germline CDR1 is SNHLY and CDR2 FYNNEI. J gave up 6 bases and V 4 bases, and 7 bases lay outside the gene matches. The CDR3 has 15 residues. The CDR3 bases are TGTGCCAGCAGTGTTGTAGCGGGGGGGCCGCAGACCCAGTACTTC. Amino acids: CASSVVAGGPQTQYF.

The gene calls are TRBV18 and TRBJ2-7; no definite D call. The V gene lost 1 base and the J gene lost 5 bases, with 6 bases spanning the gap. The CDR3 spans 12 residues. Germline values: CDR1 KGHSH, CDR2 LQKENI. CDR3 sequence reads: CASSPRNNEQYF. CDR3 DNA sequence: TGTGCCAGCTCACCACGAAACAACGAGCAGTACTTC. Using reference TRBV18 and TRBJ2-7 for the parts outside the CDR3, the full variable domain is NAGVMQNPRHLVRRRGQEARLRCSPMKGHSHVYWYRQLPEEGLKFMVYLQKENIIDESGMPKERFSAEFPKEGPSILRIQQVVRGDSAAYFCASSPRNNEQYFGPGTRLTVT.

This chain links TRBV7-3 with TRBJ2-1; 7 nucleotides align to TRBD2. Germline CDR1 is SGHTA and CDR2 is FQGTGA. The V segment lost 0 bases and the J segment 1 base; nucleotides outside the gene matches: 0. The CDR3 is 15 residues long. The CDR3 region has the DNA TGTGCCAGCAGCTTAACCGGGAGGTCCTACAATGAGCAGTTCTTC. Translating gives CASSLTGRSYNEQFF.

The table lists this clone with a few counts. The chain employs TRBV27 and TRBJ2-5; D not certain. CDR1 and CDR2 from the germline V gene are MNHEY and SMNVEV (reference sequence). CDR3 length equals 15 residues. V lost 4 bases and J lost 1, with 13 bases in between. In DNA form, the CDR3 reads TGTGCCAGCAGTTCACCAGGACGCTTCCAAGAGACCCAGTACTTC. Residues: CASSSPGRFQETQYF.

The V gene is TRBV5-1, the J gene TRBJ2-1; tentative D call: TRBD2 (5 bases). The CDR3 is 13 amino acids. From germline, CDR1 is SGHRS and CDR2 YFSETQ. With 0 bases removed from V and 10 bases from J, the gap between germline ends came to 11 bases. The CDR3 DNA is TGCGCCAGCAGCTTGGAGGTAGCGAGGGAGCAGTTCTTC. Protein product: CASSLEVAREQFF. Full variable domain (missing parts from reference TRBV5-1 and TRBJ2-1): KAGVTQTPRYLIKTRGQQVTLSCSPISGHRSVSWYQQTPGQGLQFLFEYFSETQRNKGNFPGRFSGRQFSNSRSEMNVSTLELGDSALYLCASSLEVAREQFFGPGTRLTVL.

The rearrangement uses TRBV29-1 and TRBJ2-1; D not certain. Trimming stripped 4 bases from V and 5 bases from J, with 6 bases between. The CDR3 spans 11 residues. From germline, CDR1 is SQVTM and CDR2 ANQGSEA. The CDR3 sequence is CSVVQNNEQFF. DNA of the CDR3: TGCAGCGTTGTACAGAACAATGAGCAGTTCTTC.

J is TRBJ1-4 and V is TRBV7-9; D is perhaps TRBD1 (5 bases). CDR3 length: 15 amino acids. Germline V gene lookup returns CDR1 SEHNR and CDR2 FQNEAQ (reference sequence). The V end was cut by 5 bases, the J end by 8 bases, with 18 bases between. The CDR3 DNA reads TGTGCCAGCAGCCCGGCGGTGGGGGGTGAAGAAAAACTGTTTTTT. It codes for CASSPAVGGEEKLFF.

This chain connects TRBV7-8 to TRBJ2-5, with TRBD2 matching 11 bases. The CDR3 loop spans 16 amino acids. Germline V gene sequence: CDR1 SGHVS, CDR2 FQNEAQ. With V trimmed by 2 bases and J by 2 bases, 4 bases remained unmatched. For the CDR3, the DNA is TGTGCCAGCAGCTTAACTAGCGGGGGACCTCAAGAGACCCAGTACTTC. It translates to CASSLTSGGPQETQYF.